The rows below give T cell receptor beta chains drawn from one sample of a study of T cell responses to AZD1222 COVID-19 vaccine. This table comes from immunoSEQ multiplex PCR, and its TCRdb copy is limited to in-frame clones, with some not included. Of some 120,000 clones detected, about 90% appear once; the ten largest clones hold around 1.5%. The source was peripheral blood, collected 28 days after the second AZD1222 dose. Every receptor here comes from an adult who received the AZD1222 COVID-19 vaccine. CDR3s include the opening cysteine and the closing phenylalanine or tryptophan. The order of the fields is V gene, D gene, J gene, clone size, CDR3 protein, CDR3 DNA. A D gene is named only where the DNA matches it firmly. Rows give clone size only sometimes, using once, few, many, or a class for an expanded clone.

TRBV2	TRBD1	TRBJ2-3	.	CASSFQGAGTDTQYF	TGTGCCAGCAGTTTTCAGGGGGCGGGCACAGATACGCAGTATTTT
TRBV7-2	.	TRBJ1-6	.	CASSLRDGRSSPLHF	TGTGCCAGCAGCTTAAGGGACGGTCGAAGTTCACCCCTCCACTTT
TRBV5-8	.	TRBJ1-1	.	CASSPGDIEAFF	TGTGCCAGCAGCCCTGGGGACATTGAAGCTTTCTTT
TRBV7-9	TRBD2	TRBJ2-2	.	CASSPIWTSGKTGELFF	TGTGCCAGCAGCCCAATCTGGACTAGCGGGAAAACCGGGGAGCTGTTTTTT
TRBV28	.	TRBJ1-5	.	CASRNGIHAPQHF	TGTGCCAGCCGGAACGGGATCCACGCGCCCCAGCATTTT
TRBV6-2/TRBV6-3	TRBD2	TRBJ2-5	.	CASSYPTPRLAGVETQYF	TGTGCCAGCAGTTACCCAACCCCGAGACTAGCGGGAGTAGAGACCCAGTACTTC
TRBV4-2	TRBD2	TRBJ2-1	.	CASSQEGTSGRAFGANEQFF	TGTGCCAGCAGCCAAGAGGGGACTAGCGGGAGGGCTTTCGGGGCAAATGAGCAGTTCTTC
TRBV18	.	TRBJ2-3	.	CASSPKSEGASTDTQYF	TGTGCCAGCTCACCGAAGTCGGAGGGAGCTAGCACAGATACGCAGTATTTT
TRBV7-8	.	TRBJ2-3	.	CASSLVRAGATDTQYF	TGTGCCAGCAGCTTAGTACGGGCAGGGGCCACAGATACGCAGTATTTT
TRBV19	TRBD1	TRBJ2-7	.	CASSIGYRGFYEQYF	TGTGCCAGTAGTATAGGTTACAGGGGATTCTACGAGCAGTACTTC
TRBV2	.	TRBJ1-4	.	CASRPMVTNEKLFF	TGTGCCAGCAGACCAATGGTCACTAATGAAAAACTGTTTTTT
TRBV6-4	.	TRBJ2-7	.	CASSVSGAGEQYF	TGTGCCAGCAGTGTATCGGGGGCTGGAGAGCAGTACTTC
TRBV29-1	.	TRBJ2-7	.	CSVVSDDYSYEQYF	TGCAGCGTTGTGTCGGATGACTACTCCTACGAGCAGTACTTC
TRBV18	TRBD1	TRBJ1-1	.	CASGMDRENTEAFF	TGTGCCAGCGGCATGGACAGGGAAAACACTGAAGCTTTCTTT
TRBV28	TRBD1	TRBJ2-7	.	CASSDMGQGLTYEQYF	TGTGCCAGCAGTGATATGGGACAGGGTCTGACCTACGAGCAGTACTTC
TRBV30	.	TRBJ2-7	.	CAWSVLGAVLYEQYF	TGTGCCTGGAGTGTACTCGGGGCTGTCCTCTACGAGCAGTACTTC
TRBV7-9	.	TRBJ2-2	.	CASSSVTNTGELFF	TGTGCCAGCAGCTCGGTTACGAACACCGGGGAGCTGTTTTTT
TRBV3-1/TRBV3-2	TRBD1	TRBJ1-5	few	CASSLGQVNQPQHF	TGTGCCAGCAGCCTGGGACAGGTCAATCAGCCCCAGCATTTT
TRBV13	.	TRBJ1-6	.	CASSSGQRRNSPLHF	TGTGCCAGCAGCTCCGGACAGCGGAGGAATTCACCCCTCCACTTT
TRBV4-2	.	TRBJ2-3	.	CASSQDGGLRTDTQYF	TGTGCCAGCAGCCAAGATGGGGGGCTTCGCACAGATACGCAGTATTTT
TRBV10-3	TRBD1	TRBJ1-2	.	CAIRKTGGDYGYTF	TGTGCCATCAGGAAAACAGGGGGAGACTATGGCTACACCTTC
TRBV29-1	.	TRBJ2-1	.	CSVGLGYNEQFF	TGCAGCGTTGGTTTGGGCTACAATGAGCAGTTCTTC
TRBV5-4	TRBD1	TRBJ1-2	once	CASSLQGINYGYTF	TGTGCCAGCAGCTTACAGGGGATAAACTATGGCTACACCTTC
TRBV19	.	TRBJ1-1	once	CASSFQGGLGTEAFF	TGTGCCAGTAGTTTTCAAGGGGGGCTAGGAACTGAAGCTTTCTTT
TRBV5-4	.	TRBJ1-6	.	CASSPRPAGDNSPLHF	TGTGCCAGCAGCCCCCGCCCGGCAGGGGATAATTCACCCCTCCACTTT
TRBV19	TRBD1	TRBJ1-2	once	CASSIPWTGNGGYTF	TGTGCCAGTAGTATCCCCTGGACAGGGAATGGCGGCTACACCTTC
TRBV7-8	TRBD2	TRBJ2-5	.	CASSLARSYPGLAGNETQYF	TGTGCCAGCAGCTTAGCCAGATCCTACCCGGGACTAGCGGGAAACGAGACCCAGTACTTC
TRBV9	.	TRBJ1-4	.	CASSEEGEKLFF	TGTGCCAGCAGCGAGGAGGGGGAAAAACTGTTTTTT
TRBV10-3	TRBD1	TRBJ2-7	.	CAITPGQGTSSSYEQYF	TGTGCCATCACTCCGGGACAGGGAACTAGCTCTTCCTACGAGCAGTACTTC
TRBV3-1/TRBV3-2	TRBD2	TRBJ2-7	.	CASSSTSGPQYF	TGTGCCAGCAGCTCTACTAGCGGGCCGCAGTACTTC